These T cell receptor beta chains were read from a single sample in a study of vaccination effects on CD4 cells after COVID-19. Their target antigens are unknown. TCRdb's copy holds only in-frame clones and misses some; the assay was immunoSEQ multiplex PCR. The sample includes about 71,000 clones, roughly 80% seen only once; the top ten take more than 2%. This material consisted of CD4+ T cells from PBMCs cultured without peptide, taken after COVID-19 vaccination. The source is a human donor who received a COVID-19 vaccine. The CDR3 runs from the conserved cysteine through the conserved F or W. A D gene is named only where the DNA matches it firmly. Some rows mark clone size as missing; the rest say once, few, many or name a class of expanded clone.

V: TRBV5-1
D: NA
J: TRBJ1-1
size: few
CDR3: CASSRGGSEAFF
DNA: TGCGCCAGCAGCCGAGGGGGATCAGAAGCTTTCTTT

V: TRBV13
D: TRBD1
J: TRBJ1-6
size: NA
CDR3: CASSWDSNSPLHF
DNA: TGTGCCAGCAGTTGGGACAGCAATTCACCCCTCCACTTT

V: TRBV6-5
D: TRBD2
J: TRBJ2-3
size: NA
CDR3: CASSYSPSGGTDTQYF
DNA: TGTGCCAGCAGTTACTCCCCTAGCGGGGGCACAGATACGCAGTATTTT

V: TRBV6-5
D: TRBD1
J: TRBJ2-2
size: NA
CDR3: CASSYDRGPGELFF
DNA: TGTGCCAGCAGTTACGACAGGGGGCCCGGGGAGCTGTTTTTT

V: TRBV9
D: TRBD1
J: TRBJ2-3
size: NA
CDR3: CASSVGDRGTDTQYF
DNA: TGTGCCAGCAGCGTAGGGGACAGAGGCACAGATACGCAGTATTTT

V: TRBV5-1
D: NA
J: TRBJ2-6
size: NA
CDR3: CASSLGGVIGANVLTF
DNA: TGCGCCAGCAGCTTGGGGGGGGTTATCGGGGCCAACGTCCTGACTTTC

V: TRBV2
D: NA
J: TRBJ1-5
size: once
CDR3: CASSEQVGNQPQHF
DNA: TGTGCCAGCAGTGAACAGGTCGGCAATCAGCCCCAGCATTTT

V: TRBV18
D: TRBD1
J: TRBJ1-2
size: once
CDR3: CASSPTPGTGPKVYGYTF
DNA: TGTGCCAGCTCACCAACCCCTGGGACAGGGCCCAAGGTCTATGGCTACACCTTC

V: TRBV6-5
D: NA
J: TRBJ1-5
size: few
CDR3: CASRLSGNSNQPQHF
DNA: TGTGCCAGCAGGCTCTCCGGGAATAGCAATCAGCCCCAGCATTTT

V: TRBV7-2
D: NA
J: TRBJ2-1
size: NA
CDR3: CASSSVFVGLEQFF
DNA: TGTGCCAGCAGCTCCGTGTTCGTAGGGTTGGAACAGTTCTTC